Sequencing of this T cell receptor (beta chain) was carried out in a study of blood T cell repertoires in COVID-19. This table comes from immunoSEQ multiplex PCR, and its TCRdb copy is limited to in-frame clones, with some not included. This sample has 300,000 or so clones, with less than 90% found just once. This CDR3 comprises 14 residues. Germline V gene sequence: CDR1 SGHVS, CDR2 FQNEAQ. With 4 bases removed from V and 3 bases from J, the gap between germline ends came to 12 bases. Sequences were obtained from PBMCs or T cells enriched from blood (not recorded which). The chain has TRBV7-8 and TRBJ2-5; D is perhaps TRBD1 (5 bases). The TCR sequence derives from a woman aged 25 to 39 who had recovered from COVID-19. CDR3 loop: CASSSKGAEETQYF. CDR3 nucleotide sequence: TGTGCCAGCAGCTCCAAAGGGGCAGAAGAGACCCAGTACTTC.